These T cell receptor beta chains were read from a single sample in a study of human T cells and chemical hapten exposure. MiXCR, run by TCRdb on the RACE reads, gives a single entry per CDR3 protein. Of about 85,000 distinct CDR3 sequences listed, under 14% were seen once; the top ten hold more than 1.5%. The source material was whole blood, sampled in connection with sensitization to the hapten diphenylcyclopropenone (DPC). The receptor set was obtained from a man aged 18-30 years with alopecia areata. Some clones in this sample may be carry-over from other donors' samples. The CDR3 runs from the conserved cysteine through the conserved F or W. D genes are given only for firm matches. Clone size is stated in some rows and not others, as once, few, many or a class when expanded.

cdr3_aa: CSAHPAGDEETQYF; cdr3_nt: TGCAGTGCCCATCCAGCGGGGGACGAAGAGACCCAGTACTTC; clone_size: many; j_call: TRBJ2-5; d_call: TRBD2; v_call: TRBV20-1
cdr3_aa: CASSEYGVGYNEQFF; cdr3_nt: TGTGCCAGCAGTGAATATGGGGTGGGTTACAATGAGCAGTTCTTC; clone_size: few; j_call: TRBJ2-1; d_call: .; v_call: TRBV25-1
cdr3_aa: CSVEDKGYTF; cdr3_nt: TGCAGCGTTGAAGATAAAGGCTACACCTTC; clone_size: few; j_call: TRBJ1-2; d_call: .; v_call: TRBV29-1
cdr3_aa: CASSSNNYNEQFF; cdr3_nt: TGTGCCAGCAGTTCAAACAATTACAATGAGCAGTTCTTC; clone_size: few; j_call: TRBJ2-1; d_call: .; v_call: TRBV28
cdr3_aa: CASSYSARTSGGTISYNEQFF; cdr3_nt: TGTGCCAGCAGTTACTCAGCCCGGACTAGCGGGGGGACTATCTCCTACAATGAGCAGTTCTTC; clone_size: few; j_call: TRBJ2-1; d_call: TRBD2; v_call: TRBV6-6
cdr3_aa: CASSRTLETQYF; cdr3_nt: TGTGCCAGCAGCCGTACGCTGGAGACCCAGTACTTC; clone_size: many; j_call: TRBJ2-5; d_call: .; v_call: TRBV11-2
cdr3_aa: CASSLYGELFF; cdr3_nt: TGTGCCAGCAGTCTTTACGGGGAGCTGTTTTTT; clone_size: few; j_call: TRBJ2-2; d_call: .; v_call: TRBV6-2/TRBV6-3
cdr3_aa: CASSLEWNPTQYF; cdr3_nt: TGTGCCAGCAGCTTAGAGTGGAACCCGACCCAGTACTTC; clone_size: .; j_call: TRBJ2-5; d_call: .; v_call: TRBV7-8
cdr3_aa: CASSRDDDYEQYF; cdr3_nt: TGTGCCAGCTCTAGAGACGACGACTACGAGCAGTACTTC; clone_size: many; j_call: TRBJ2-7; d_call: .; v_call: TRBV6-2/TRBV6-3
cdr3_aa: CSVEDVAKRRYEQFF; cdr3_nt: TGCAGCGTTGAAGATGTCGCGAAGAGACGCTATGAGCAGTTCTTC; clone_size: .; j_call: TRBJ2-1; d_call: .; v_call: TRBV29-1
cdr3_aa: CASSFPRRNYGYTF; cdr3_nt: TGTGCCAGCAGCTTCCCGCGTCGAAACTATGGCTACACCTTC; clone_size: many; j_call: TRBJ1-2; d_call: .; v_call: TRBV7-9
cdr3_aa: CASSNRDRPFQPQHF; cdr3_nt: TGTGCCAGCAGCAATAGGGACAGGCCTTTTCAGCCCCAGCATTTT; clone_size: .; j_call: TRBJ1-5; d_call: TRBD1; v_call: TRBV7-3
cdr3_aa: CASSQWGGAEGETEAFF; cdr3_nt: TGTGCCAGCAGCCAATGGGGAGGGGCGGAGGGAGAGACTGAAGCTTTCTTT; clone_size: many; j_call: TRBJ1-1; d_call: .; v_call: TRBV3-1
cdr3_aa: CASSLYGETQYF; cdr3_nt: TGTGCCAGCAGTTTGTATGGCGAGACCCAGTACTTC; clone_size: few; j_call: TRBJ2-5; d_call: .; v_call: TRBV28
cdr3_aa: CASTLGTEGGELFF; cdr3_nt: TGTGCCAGCACTTTAGGGACCGAAGGCGGGGAGCTGTTTTTT; clone_size: once; j_call: TRBJ2-2; d_call: .; v_call: TRBV28
cdr3_aa: CSVLGPSTDTQYF; cdr3_nt: TGCAGCGTTCTCGGACCAAGCACAGATACGCAGTATTTT; clone_size: few; j_call: TRBJ2-3; d_call: .; v_call: TRBV29-1
cdr3_aa: CASSLGVGVHSGANVLTF; cdr3_nt: TGTGCCAGCAGTTTAGGAGTTGGAGTACACTCTGGGGCCAACGTCCTGACTTTC; clone_size: .; j_call: TRBJ2-6; d_call: .; v_call: TRBV12-3/TRBV12-4
cdr3_aa: CATGHQPQHF; cdr3_nt: TGTGCCACCGGACATCAGCCCCAGCATTTT; clone_size: .; j_call: TRBJ1-5; d_call: .; v_call: TRBV24-1
cdr3_aa: CASSIAPTGYNEQFF; cdr3_nt: TGTGCCAGTAGTATAGCCCCGACAGGCTACAATGAGCAGTTCTTC; clone_size: many; j_call: TRBJ2-1; d_call: .; v_call: TRBV19
cdr3_aa: CASSPTRWAEEQYF; cdr3_nt: TGTGCCAGCAGCCCGACCCGTTGGGCGGAAGAGCAGTACTTC; clone_size: many; j_call: TRBJ2-7; d_call: .; v_call: TRBV7-2
cdr3_aa: CASNSPGERPQTQYF; cdr3_nt: TGTGCCAGCAATTCGCCAGGGGAACGGCCGCAGACCCAGTACTTC; clone_size: many; j_call: TRBJ2-5; d_call: .; v_call: TRBV28
cdr3_aa: CASSYFSRRDSPNTEAFF; cdr3_nt: TGTGCCAGCAGTTACTTTTCACGCAGGGACAGCCCCAACACTGAAGCTTTCTTT; clone_size: many; j_call: TRBJ1-1; d_call: TRBD1; v_call: TRBV6-8
cdr3_aa: CASSWDDVGNNSPLHF; cdr3_nt: TGTGCCAGCAGCTGGGACGACGTGGGGAATAATTCACCCCTCCACTTT; clone_size: .; j_call: TRBJ1-6; d_call: .; v_call: TRBV2
cdr3_aa: CASSFRRETGELFF; cdr3_nt: TGTGCCAGCAGCTTTCGGAGGGAAACCGGGGAGCTGTTTTTT; clone_size: many; j_call: TRBJ2-2; d_call: .; v_call: TRBV7-8
cdr3_aa: CASSLIRWKNTEAFF; cdr3_nt: TGTGCCAGCAGCTTAATACGATGGAAGAACACTGAAGCTTTCTTT; clone_size: .; j_call: TRBJ1-1; d_call: .; v_call: TRBV7-3
cdr3_aa: CASSTHRESTGELVF; cdr3_nt: TGTGCCAGCAGCACACACAGGGAATCCACCGGGGAGCTGGTTTTT; clone_size: .; j_call: TRBJ2-2; d_call: .; v_call: TRBV11-2
cdr3_aa: CASSRNMGETQYF; cdr3_nt: TGTGCCAGCAGCAGAAATATGGGGGAGACCCAGTACTTC; clone_size: few; j_call: TRBJ2-5; d_call: .; v_call: TRBV27
cdr3_aa: CASSSAVQDEQYF; cdr3_nt: TGTGCCAGCTCGTCAGCCGTCCAGGATGAGCAGTACTTC; clone_size: .; j_call: TRBJ2-7; d_call: .; v_call: TRBV4-2
cdr3_aa: CASSGGQPRPEAFF; cdr3_nt: TGCGCCAGCAGCGGGGGACAGCCCCGACCTGAAGCTTTCTTT; clone_size: .; j_call: TRBJ1-1; d_call: TRBD1; v_call: TRBV5-1
cdr3_aa: CASSPIVPGELFF; cdr3_nt: TGTGCCAGCAGCCCAATCGTTCCCGGGGAGCTGTTTTTT; clone_size: many; j_call: TRBJ2-2; d_call: .; v_call: TRBV7-3
cdr3_aa: CSARDLRGATYEQYF; cdr3_nt: TGCAGTGCTAGAGATCTTCGGGGGGCCACCTACGAGCAGTACTTC; clone_size: few; j_call: TRBJ2-7; d_call: .; v_call: TRBV20-1
cdr3_aa: CAIRGLDNSPLHF; cdr3_nt: TGTGCCATCAGGGGGCTGGATAATTCACCCCTCCACTTT; clone_size: few; j_call: TRBJ1-6; d_call: .; v_call: TRBV10-3
cdr3_aa: CASSVGAGGGETQYF; cdr3_nt: TGTGCCAGCAGCGTGGGAGCGGGGGGCGGAGAGACCCAGTACTTC; clone_size: many; j_call: TRBJ2-5; d_call: TRBD2; v_call: TRBV9
cdr3_aa: CASSPLRNKGLAGVTQYF; cdr3_nt: TGTGCCAGCTCACCACTTCGGAACAAAGGACTAGCGGGGGTTACGCAGTATTTT; clone_size: few; j_call: TRBJ2-3; d_call: TRBD2; v_call: TRBV18
cdr3_aa: CASNREGPNQPQHF; cdr3_nt: TGTGCCAGCAACAGAGAAGGGCCCAATCAGCCCCAGCATTTT; clone_size: .; j_call: TRBJ1-5; d_call: .; v_call: TRBV16
cdr3_aa: CASSYMALRDNQPQHF; cdr3_nt: TGTGCCAGCAGCTATATGGCCTTAAGGGATAATCAGCCCCAGCATTTT; clone_size: few; j_call: TRBJ1-5; d_call: .; v_call: TRBV5-5
cdr3_aa: CASSLRSAGNQPQHF; cdr3_nt: TGTGCCAGCAGCTTACGGTCAGCAGGGAATCAGCCCCAGCATTTT; clone_size: many; j_call: TRBJ1-5; d_call: .; v_call: TRBV7-2
cdr3_aa: CATGTHQETQYF; cdr3_nt: TGTGCCACAGGGACCCACCAAGAGACCCAGTACTTC; clone_size: .; j_call: TRBJ2-5; d_call: .; v_call: TRBV2
cdr3_aa: CASSGHKYEQYF; cdr3_nt: TGTGCCAGTTCGGGACACAAGTACGAGCAGTACTTC; clone_size: few; j_call: TRBJ2-7; d_call: .; v_call: TRBV7-6
cdr3_aa: CSVTFGHTTSGNTIYF; cdr3_nt: TGCAGCGTTACCTTCGGACATACTACCTCTGGAAACACCATATATTTT; clone_size: many; j_call: TRBJ1-3; d_call: .; v_call: TRBV29-1
cdr3_aa: CASSAGGSGQGNQPQHF; cdr3_nt: TGTGCCAGCAGCGCTGGGGGATCGGGACAGGGAAATCAGCCCCAGCATTTT; clone_size: .; j_call: TRBJ1-5; d_call: TRBD1; v_call: TRBV9
cdr3_aa: CSARDQTGSSYNEQFF; cdr3_nt: TGCAGTGCTAGAGATCAGACAGGGAGCTCCTACAATGAGCAGTTCTTC; clone_size: few; j_call: TRBJ2-1; d_call: TRBD1; v_call: TRBV20-1
cdr3_aa: CASSQSTGATEAFF; cdr3_nt: TGTGCCAGCAGCCAATCAACAGGGGCCACTGAAGCTTTCTTT; clone_size: many; j_call: TRBJ1-1; d_call: TRBD1; v_call: TRBV6-6
cdr3_aa: CSAYGTYSNQPQHF; cdr3_nt: TGCAGTGCTTACGGGACTTATAGCAATCAGCCCCAGCATTTT; clone_size: few; j_call: TRBJ1-5; d_call: .; v_call: TRBV20-1
cdr3_aa: CASSSGQVEKLFF; cdr3_nt: TGTGCCAGCAGCTCGGGACAGGTGGAAAAACTGTTTTTT; clone_size: .; j_call: TRBJ1-4; d_call: TRBD1; v_call: TRBV7-2
cdr3_aa: CASSFRTGELFF; cdr3_nt: TGTGCCAGCAGCTTCCGGACCGGGGAGCTGTTTTTT; clone_size: many; j_call: TRBJ2-2; d_call: .; v_call: TRBV7-6
cdr3_aa: CSARAQTSNYGYTF; cdr3_nt: TGCAGTGCTAGAGCCCAGACAAGCAACTATGGCTACACCTTC; clone_size: many; j_call: TRBJ1-2; d_call: .; v_call: TRBV20-1
cdr3_aa: CASSPGQGPSGSPLHF; cdr3_nt: TGTGCCAGCTCACCCGGACAGGGTCCGAGTGGGTCACCCCTCCACTTT; clone_size: few; j_call: TRBJ1-6; d_call: TRBD1; v_call: TRBV18
cdr3_aa: CASRLAGGPTDTQYF; cdr3_nt: TGTGCCAGCAGGTTAGCGGGGGGGCCGACAGATACGCAGTATTTT; clone_size: .; j_call: TRBJ2-3; d_call: TRBD2; v_call: TRBV2
cdr3_aa: CASSQDLSSGANVLTF; cdr3_nt: TGTGCCAGCAGCCAAGATCTCAGCTCTGGGGCCAACGTCCTGACTTTC; clone_size: .; j_call: TRBJ2-6; d_call: .; v_call: TRBV3-1
cdr3_aa: CASSLTSIDTQYF; cdr3_nt: TGCGCCAGCAGCTTGACTAGCATAGATACGCAGTATTTT; clone_size: .; j_call: TRBJ2-3; d_call: .; v_call: TRBV5-1
cdr3_aa: CASSYTLIDSSTDTQYF; cdr3_nt: TGTGCCAGCAGTTACACACTTATCGACAGTAGCACAGATACGCAGTATTTT; clone_size: .; j_call: TRBJ2-3; d_call: .; v_call: TRBV6-5
cdr3_aa: CASSLDREGSPLHF; cdr3_nt: TGTGCCAGCAGCTTAGACAGGGAGGGCTCACCCCTCCACTTT; clone_size: .; j_call: TRBJ1-6; d_call: .; v_call: TRBV11-2
cdr3_aa: CASSYPDIWKGYGYTF; cdr3_nt: TGTGCCAGCAGTTACCCGGACATCTGGAAAGGCTATGGCTACACCTTC; clone_size: few; j_call: TRBJ1-2; d_call: .; v_call: TRBV6-2/TRBV6-3
cdr3_aa: CASSLVQVSSGNTIYF; cdr3_nt: TGTGCCAGCAGCTTAGTTCAGGTTTCCTCTGGAAACACCATATATTTT; clone_size: few; j_call: TRBJ1-3; d_call: .; v_call: TRBV7-8
cdr3_aa: CASSLARSMNTEAFF; cdr3_nt: TGTGCCAGCAGCTTGGCGCGGAGTATGAACACTGAAGCTTTCTTT; clone_size: few; j_call: TRBJ1-1; d_call: .; v_call: TRBV7-6
cdr3_aa: CASSQHPGTRGGELFF; cdr3_nt: TGTGCCAGCAGCCAACATCCCGGGACTAGAGGCGGGGAGCTGTTTTTT; clone_size: .; j_call: TRBJ2-2; d_call: TRBD2; v_call: TRBV7-9
cdr3_aa: CASSQDIWDRVKGANVLTF; cdr3_nt: TGCGCCAGCAGCCAAGATATTTGGGACAGGGTAAAAGGGGCCAACGTCCTGACTTTC; clone_size: few; j_call: TRBJ2-6; d_call: TRBD1; v_call: TRBV4-3